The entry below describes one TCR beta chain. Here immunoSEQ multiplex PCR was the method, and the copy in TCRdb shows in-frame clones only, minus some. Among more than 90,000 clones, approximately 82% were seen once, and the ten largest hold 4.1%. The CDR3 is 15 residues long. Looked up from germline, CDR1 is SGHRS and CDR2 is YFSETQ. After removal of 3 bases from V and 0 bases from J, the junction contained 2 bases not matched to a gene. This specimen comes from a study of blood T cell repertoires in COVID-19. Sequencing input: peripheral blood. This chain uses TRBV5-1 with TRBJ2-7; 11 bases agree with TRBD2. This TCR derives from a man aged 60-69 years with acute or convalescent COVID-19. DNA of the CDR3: TGCGCCAGCAGCTCACTAGCGGGGGTCTCCTACGAGCAGTACTTC. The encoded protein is CASSSLAGVSYEQYF.